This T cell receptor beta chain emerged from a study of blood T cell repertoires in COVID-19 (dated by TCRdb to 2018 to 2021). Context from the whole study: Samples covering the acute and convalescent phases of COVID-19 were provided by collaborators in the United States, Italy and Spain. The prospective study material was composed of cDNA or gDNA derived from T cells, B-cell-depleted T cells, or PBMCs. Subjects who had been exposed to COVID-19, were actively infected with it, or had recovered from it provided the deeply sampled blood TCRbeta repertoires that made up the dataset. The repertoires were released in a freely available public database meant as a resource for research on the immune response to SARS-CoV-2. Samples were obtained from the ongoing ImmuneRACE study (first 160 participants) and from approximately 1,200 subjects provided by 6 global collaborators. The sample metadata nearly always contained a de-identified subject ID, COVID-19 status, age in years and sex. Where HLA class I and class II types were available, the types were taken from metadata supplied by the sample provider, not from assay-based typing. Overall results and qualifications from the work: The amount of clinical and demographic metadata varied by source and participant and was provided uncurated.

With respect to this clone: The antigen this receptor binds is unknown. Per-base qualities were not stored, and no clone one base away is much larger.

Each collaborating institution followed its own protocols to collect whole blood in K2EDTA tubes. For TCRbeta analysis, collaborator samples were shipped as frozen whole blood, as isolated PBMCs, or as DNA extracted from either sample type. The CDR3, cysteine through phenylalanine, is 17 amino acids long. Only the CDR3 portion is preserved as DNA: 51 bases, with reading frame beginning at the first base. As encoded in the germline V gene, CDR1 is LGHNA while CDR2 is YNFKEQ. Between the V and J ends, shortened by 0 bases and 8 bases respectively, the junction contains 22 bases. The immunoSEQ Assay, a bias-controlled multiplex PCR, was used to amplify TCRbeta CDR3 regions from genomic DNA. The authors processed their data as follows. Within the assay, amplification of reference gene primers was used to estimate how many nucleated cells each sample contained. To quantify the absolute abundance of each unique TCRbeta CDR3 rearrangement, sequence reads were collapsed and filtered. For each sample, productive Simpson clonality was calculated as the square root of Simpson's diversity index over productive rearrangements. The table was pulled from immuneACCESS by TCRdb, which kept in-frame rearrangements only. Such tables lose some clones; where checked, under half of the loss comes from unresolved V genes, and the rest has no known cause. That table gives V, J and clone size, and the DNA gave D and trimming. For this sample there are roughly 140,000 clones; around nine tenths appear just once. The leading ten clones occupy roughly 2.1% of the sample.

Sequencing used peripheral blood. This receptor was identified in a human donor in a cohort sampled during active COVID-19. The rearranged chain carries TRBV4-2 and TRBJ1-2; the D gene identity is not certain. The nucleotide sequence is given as TGTGCCAGCAGCCAAGATAGATCGTCCCGTACTTGGTACGGCTACACCTTC. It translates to CASSQDRSSRTWYGYTF.